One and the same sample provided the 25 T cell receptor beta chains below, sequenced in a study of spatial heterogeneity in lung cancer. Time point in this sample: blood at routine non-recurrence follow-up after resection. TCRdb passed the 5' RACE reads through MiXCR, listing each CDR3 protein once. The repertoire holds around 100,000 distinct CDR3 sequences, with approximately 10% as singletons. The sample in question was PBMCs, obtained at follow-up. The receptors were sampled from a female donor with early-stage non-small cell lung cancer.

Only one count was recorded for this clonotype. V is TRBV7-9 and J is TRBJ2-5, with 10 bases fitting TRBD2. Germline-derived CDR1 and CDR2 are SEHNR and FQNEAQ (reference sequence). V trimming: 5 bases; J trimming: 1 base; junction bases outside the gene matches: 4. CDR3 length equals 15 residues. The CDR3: CASSPGTSVQETQYF. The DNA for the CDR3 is TGTGCCAGCAGCCCCGGGACTAGCGTCCAAGAGACCCAGTACTTC. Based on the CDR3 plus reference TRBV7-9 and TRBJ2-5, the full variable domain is DTGVSQNPRHKITKRGQNVTFRCDPISEHNRLYWYRQTLGQGPEFLTYFQNEAQLEKSRLLSDRFSAERPKGSFSTLEIQRTEQGDSAMYLCASSPGTSVQETQYFGPGTRLLVL.

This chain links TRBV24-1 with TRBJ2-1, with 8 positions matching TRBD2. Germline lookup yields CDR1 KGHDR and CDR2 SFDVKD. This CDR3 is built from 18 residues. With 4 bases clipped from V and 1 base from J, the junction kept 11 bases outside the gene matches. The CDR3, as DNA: TGTGCCACCAGTGAAACAGCGCCCCGCGGGGGGTCCTACAATGAGCAGTTCTTC. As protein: CATSETAPRGGSYNEQFF.

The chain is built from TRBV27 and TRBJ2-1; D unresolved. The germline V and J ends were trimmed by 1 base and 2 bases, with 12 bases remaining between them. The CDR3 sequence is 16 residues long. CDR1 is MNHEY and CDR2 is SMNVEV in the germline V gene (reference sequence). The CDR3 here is CASSLYYSLAYNEQFF. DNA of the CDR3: TGTGCCAGCAGTTTATATTACAGCCTAGCCTACAATGAGCAGTTCTTC.

CDR3 loop: CAISEEGGMSETQYF. CDR3 DNA sequence: TGTGCCATCAGTGAGGAGGGCGGGATGTCAGAGACCCAGTACTTC. The chain has TRBV10-3 and TRBJ2-5; D possibly corresponds to TRBD2 (6 bases). Trimming left V 2 bases short and J 4 bases short, with 14 bases between. The CDR3 is 15 residues long. CDR1 is ENHRY, CDR2 SYGVKD, per germline.

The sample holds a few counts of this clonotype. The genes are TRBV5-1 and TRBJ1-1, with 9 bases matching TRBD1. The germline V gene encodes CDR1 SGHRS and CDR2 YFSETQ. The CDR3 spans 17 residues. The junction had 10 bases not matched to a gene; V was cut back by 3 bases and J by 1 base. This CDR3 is CASSSLMEGQGNTEAFF. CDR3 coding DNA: TGCGCCAGCAGCTCGTTAATGGAGGGACAGGGGAACACTGAAGCTTTCTTT.

DNA for the CDR3: TGTGCCAGCAGTACCCTGTGGGGGCGAACCAACTATGGCTACACCTTC. It is translated as CASSTLWGRTNYGYTF. V is TRBV2 and J is TRBJ1-2, with D perhaps matching TRBD1 (6 bases). Germline V gene lookup returns CDR1 SNHLY and CDR2 FYNNEI. The CDR3 is 16 amino acids. V was clipped by 5 bases and J by 2 bases, with 18 bases between them.

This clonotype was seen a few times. The CDR3 region is CASSAPGSSTDTQYF. In DNA form, the CDR3 reads TGTGCCAGCTCGGCCCCGGGGTCTAGCACAGATACGCAGTATTTT. The chain carries TRBV27 and TRBJ2-3; weak D call: TRBD2 (5 bases). The CDR3 length is 15 residues. The germline CDR1 and CDR2 sequences are MNHEY and SMNVEV (reference sequence). V was pared by 8 bases and J by 0 bases, with 15 bases between.

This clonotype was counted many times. The CDR3 bases are TGTGCCAGCTCACCTCTTAGCACAGATACGCAGTATTTT. Protein sequence: CASSPLSTDTQYF. The chain is built from TRBV18 and TRBJ2-3; D is undetermined. The length of the CDR3 is 13 residues. V was clipped by 3 bases and J by 0 bases, with 4 bases between them. The V gene's germline CDR1 is KGHSH and CDR2 LQKENI. The variable domain in full, completed from reference TRBV18 and TRBJ2-3, reads NAGVMQNPRHLVRRRGQEARLRCSPMKGHSHVYWYRQLPEEGLKFMVYLQKENIIDESGMPKERFSAEFPKEGPSILRIQQVVRGDSAAYFCASSPLSTDTQYFGPGTRLTVL.

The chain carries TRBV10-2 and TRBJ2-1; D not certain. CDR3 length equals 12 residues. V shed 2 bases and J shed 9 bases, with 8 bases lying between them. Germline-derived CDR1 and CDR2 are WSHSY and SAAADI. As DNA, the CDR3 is TGCGCCAGCAGTGAGGATATGAGTGAGCAGTTCTTC. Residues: CASSEDMSEQFF.

CDR3 DNA: TGTGCCAGTAGTATAGTGGGACGGCCCGACACTGAAGCTTTCTTT. As protein: CASSIVGRPDTEAFF. The rearrangement joins TRBV19 to TRBJ1-1; D might be TRBD1 (5 bases). V was cut by 1 base and J by 3 bases, with 12 bases left in between. CDR3 size: 15 residues. Germline assignment: CDR1 LNHDA and CDR2 SQIVND (reference sequence).

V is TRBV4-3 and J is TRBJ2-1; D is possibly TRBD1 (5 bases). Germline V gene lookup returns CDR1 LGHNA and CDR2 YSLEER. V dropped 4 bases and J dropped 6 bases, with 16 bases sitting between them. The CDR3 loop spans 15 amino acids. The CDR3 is CASSRGQGNINEQFF. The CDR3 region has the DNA TGCGCCAGCAGCCGAGGCCAGGGAAACATCAATGAGCAGTTCTTC.

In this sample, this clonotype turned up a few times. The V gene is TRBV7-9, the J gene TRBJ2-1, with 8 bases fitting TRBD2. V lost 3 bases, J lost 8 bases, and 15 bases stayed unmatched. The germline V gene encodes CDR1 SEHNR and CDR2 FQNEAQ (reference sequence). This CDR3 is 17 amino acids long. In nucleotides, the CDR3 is TGTGCCAGCAGCTTTAGAACCGGGACTAGTAAGGCGGATGAGCAGTTCTTC. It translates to CASSFRTGTSKADEQFF.

The chain's CDR3 is CASSLSGQNTIYF. The CDR3 bases are TGTGCCAGCAGCTTATCCGGCCAGAACACCATATATTTT. V is TRBV7-2 and J is TRBJ1-3; no clear D. V shed 2 bases and J shed 7 bases, with 9 bases lying between them. The CDR3 consists of 13 residues. Germline V gives CDR1 SGHTA, CDR2 FQGNSA. Using reference TRBV7-2 and TRBJ1-3 for the parts outside the CDR3, the full variable domain is GAGVSQSPSNKVTEKGKDVELRCDPISGHTALYWYRQSLGQGLEFLIYFQGNSAPDKSGLPSDRFSAERTGGSVSTLTIQRTQQEDSAVYLCASSLSGQNTIYFGEGSWLTVV.

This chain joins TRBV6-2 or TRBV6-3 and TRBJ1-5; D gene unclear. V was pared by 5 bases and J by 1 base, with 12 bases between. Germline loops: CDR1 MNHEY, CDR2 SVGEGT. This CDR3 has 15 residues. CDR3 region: CASSDGGISNQPQHF. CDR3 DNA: TGTGCCAGCAGTGATGGTGGAATCAGCAATCAGCCCCAGCATTTT.

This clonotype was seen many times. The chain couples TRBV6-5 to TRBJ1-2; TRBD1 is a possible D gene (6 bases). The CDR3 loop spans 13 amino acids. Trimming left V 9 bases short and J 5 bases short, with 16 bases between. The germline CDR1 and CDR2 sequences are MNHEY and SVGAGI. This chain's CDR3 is CASSANRDYGYTF. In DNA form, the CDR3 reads TGTGCCAGTTCCGCTAACAGGGATTATGGCTACACCTTC.

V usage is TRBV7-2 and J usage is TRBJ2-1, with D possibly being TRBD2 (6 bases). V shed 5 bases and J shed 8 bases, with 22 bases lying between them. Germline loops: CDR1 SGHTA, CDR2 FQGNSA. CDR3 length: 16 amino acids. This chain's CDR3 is CASSPLTGVESDEQFF. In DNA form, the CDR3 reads TGTGCCAGCAGCCCGCTAACGGGAGTAGAGTCTGATGAGCAGTTCTTC.

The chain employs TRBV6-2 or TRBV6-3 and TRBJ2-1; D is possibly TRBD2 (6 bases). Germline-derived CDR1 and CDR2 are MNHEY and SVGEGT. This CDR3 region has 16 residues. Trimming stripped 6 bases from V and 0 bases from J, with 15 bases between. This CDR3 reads CASRETSPSSYNEQFF. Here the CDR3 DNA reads TGTGCCAGCAGAGAGACTAGTCCCAGCTCCTACAATGAGCAGTTCTTC.

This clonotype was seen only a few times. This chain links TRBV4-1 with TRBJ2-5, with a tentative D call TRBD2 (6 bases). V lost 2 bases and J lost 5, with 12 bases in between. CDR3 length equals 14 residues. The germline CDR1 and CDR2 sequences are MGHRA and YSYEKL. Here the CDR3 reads CASSQRRDGETQYF. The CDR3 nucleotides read TGCGCCAGCAGCCAAAGGCGGGATGGGGAGACCCAGTACTTC.

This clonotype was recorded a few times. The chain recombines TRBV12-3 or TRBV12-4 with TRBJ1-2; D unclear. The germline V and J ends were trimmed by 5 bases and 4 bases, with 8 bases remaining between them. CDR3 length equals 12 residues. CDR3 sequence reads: CASSSDLYGYTF. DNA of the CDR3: TGTGCCAGCAGTAGTGATCTCTATGGCTACACCTTC.

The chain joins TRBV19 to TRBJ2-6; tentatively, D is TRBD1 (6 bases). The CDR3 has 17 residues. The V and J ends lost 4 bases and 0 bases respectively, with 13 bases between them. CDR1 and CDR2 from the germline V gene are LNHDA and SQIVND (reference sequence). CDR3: CASSKKAGVSGANVLTF. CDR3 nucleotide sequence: TGTGCCAGTAGTAAGAAGGCAGGGGTCTCTGGGGCCAACGTCCTGACTTTC.

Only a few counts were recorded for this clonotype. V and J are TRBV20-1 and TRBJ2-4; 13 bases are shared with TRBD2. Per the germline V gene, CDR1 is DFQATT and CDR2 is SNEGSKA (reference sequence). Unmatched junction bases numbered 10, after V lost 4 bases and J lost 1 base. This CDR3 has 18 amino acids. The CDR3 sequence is CSAIRTSGSVTAKNIQYF. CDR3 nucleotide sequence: TGCAGTGCTATAAGGACTAGCGGGAGTGTCACGGCCAAAAACATTCAGTACTTC.

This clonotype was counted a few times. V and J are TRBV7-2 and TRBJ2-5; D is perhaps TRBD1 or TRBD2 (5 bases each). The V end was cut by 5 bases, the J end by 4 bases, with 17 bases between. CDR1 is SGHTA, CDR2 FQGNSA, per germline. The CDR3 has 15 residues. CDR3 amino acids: CASSPHRGAGETQYF. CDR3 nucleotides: TGTGCCAGCAGCCCCCACCGGGGCGCCGGAGAGACCCAGTACTTC. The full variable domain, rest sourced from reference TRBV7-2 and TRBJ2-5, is GAGVSQSPSNKVTEKGKDVELRCDPISGHTALYWYRQSLGQGLEFLIYFQGNSAPDKSGLPSDRFSAERTGGSVSTLTIQRTQQEDSAVYLCASSPHRGAGETQYFGPGTRLLVL.

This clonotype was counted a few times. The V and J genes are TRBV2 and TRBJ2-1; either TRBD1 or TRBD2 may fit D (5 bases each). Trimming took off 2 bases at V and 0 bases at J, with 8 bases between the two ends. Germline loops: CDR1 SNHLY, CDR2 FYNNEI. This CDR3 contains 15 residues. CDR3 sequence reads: CASSEPGTSYNEQFF. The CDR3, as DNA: TGTGCCAGCAGTGAACCGGGGACCTCCTACAATGAGCAGTTCTTC. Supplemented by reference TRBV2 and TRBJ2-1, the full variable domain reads EPEVTQTPSHQVTQMGQEVILRCVPISNHLYFYWYRQILGQKVEFLVSFYNNEISEKSEIFDDQFSVERPDGSNFTLKIRSTKLEDSAMYFCASSEPGTSYNEQFFGPGTRLTVL.

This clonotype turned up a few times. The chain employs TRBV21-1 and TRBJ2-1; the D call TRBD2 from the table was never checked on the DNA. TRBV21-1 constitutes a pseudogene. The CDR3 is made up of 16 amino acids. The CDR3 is CASSKVLAGVYNEQFF. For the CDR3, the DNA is TGTGCCAGCAGCAAAGTACTAGCGGGAGTGTATAATGAGCAGTTCTTC.

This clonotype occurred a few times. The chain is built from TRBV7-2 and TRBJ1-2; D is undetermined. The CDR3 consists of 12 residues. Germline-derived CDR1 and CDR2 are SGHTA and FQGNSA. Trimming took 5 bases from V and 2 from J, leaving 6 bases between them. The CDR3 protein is CASSRENYGYTF. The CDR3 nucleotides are TGTGCCAGCAGCCGGGAGAACTATGGCTACACCTTC.